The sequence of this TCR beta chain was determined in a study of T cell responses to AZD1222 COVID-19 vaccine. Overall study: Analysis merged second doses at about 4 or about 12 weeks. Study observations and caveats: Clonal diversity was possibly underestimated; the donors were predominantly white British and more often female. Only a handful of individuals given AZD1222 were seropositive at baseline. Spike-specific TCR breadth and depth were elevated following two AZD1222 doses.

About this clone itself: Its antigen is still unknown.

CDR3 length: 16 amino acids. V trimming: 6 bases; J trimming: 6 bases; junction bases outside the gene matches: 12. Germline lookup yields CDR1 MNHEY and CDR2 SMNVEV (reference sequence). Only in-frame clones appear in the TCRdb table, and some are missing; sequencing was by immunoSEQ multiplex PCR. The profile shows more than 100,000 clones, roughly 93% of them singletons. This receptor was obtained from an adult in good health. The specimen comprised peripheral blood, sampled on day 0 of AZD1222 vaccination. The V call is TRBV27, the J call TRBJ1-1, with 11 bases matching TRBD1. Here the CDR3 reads CASRLGGQGVFAEAFF. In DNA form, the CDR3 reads TGTGCCAGCAGACTTGGGGGACAGGGGGTATTCGCTGAAGCTTTCTTT.